Listed below are T cell receptor beta chains from one sample, sequenced in a study of CD8 T cells in Susac syndrome. Each CDR3 protein is one row after TCRdb ran MiXCR on the immunoSEQ multiplex PCR reads. The sample has approximately 260,000 distinct CDR3 sequences; 95% to 97% are singletons. Sequencing was performed on CD4+ T cells from PBMCs. These receptor sequences come from a human donor with Susac syndrome. The CDR3 runs from the conserved cysteine through the conserved F or W. The D gene is left open where the match is weak. Where a row states a size, it is once, few, many or the class of an expanded clone; other rows omit it.

j_call clone_size d_call v_call cdr3_nt cdr3_aa
TRBJ2-5 . TRBD2 TRBV9 TGTGCCAGCAGCAGACCCGGGACTACGGAGACCCAGTACTTC CASSRPGTTETQYF
TRBJ2-3 . TRBD1 TRBV5-1 TGCGCCAGCAGCTTGGCAATCCGGACAGGGGAGACAGATACGCAGTATTTT CASSLAIRTGETDTQYF
TRBJ2-5 . TRBD2 TRBV20-1 TGCAGTCCCCTCTTGACTAGCAAGGAGACCCAGTACTTC CSPLLTSKETQYF
TRBJ2-1 . . TRBV29-1 TGCAGCGTCGTCCCCCTACACAATGAGCAGTTCTTC CSVVPLHNEQFF
TRBJ2-7 . TRBD2 TRBV20-1 TGCAGTGCCACCGCCCGACTAGCGGGAGTAGATGAGCAGTACTTC CSATARLAGVDEQYF
TRBJ2-1 . . TRBV20-1 TGCAGTGCTAGAGGGGAGGCGAAATCTGGGCAGTTCTTC CSARGEAKSGQFF
TRBJ2-7 once TRBD2 TRBV27 TGTGCCAGCTCAGTACTTTCACAACTAGCGGGAGGCTCCTACGAGCAGTACTTC CASSVLSQLAGGSYEQYF
TRBJ1-2 . . TRBV30 TGTGCCTGGATCCCGGGACCCGGGGGCTACACCTTC CAWIPGPGGYTF
TRBJ2-5 once . TRBV11-2 TGTGCCAGCAGCTTAGCCGCAGGGACCGAGACCCAGTACTTC CASSLAAGTETQYF
TRBJ1-2 . TRBD1 TRBV28 TGTGCCAGCAGTCTCGACCAGGGGGACTATGGCTACACCTTC CASSLDQGDYGYTF
TRBJ2-7 . TRBD1 TRBV10-3 TGTGCCATCAGTGGGGACAGCTACGAGCAGTACTTC CAISGDSYEQYF
TRBJ2-1 . TRBD1 TRBV28 TGTGCCAGCAGTTTCCGAAGGACAGGGAGGAATGAGCAGTTCTTC CASSFRRTGRNEQFF
TRBJ2-7 . TRBD2 TRBV30 TGTGCCTGGAGTGTACGGGAGGGGTACGAGCAGTACTTC CAWSVREGYEQYF
TRBJ2-1 . TRBD2 TRBV3-1 TGTGCCAGCAGCCATCTGACTAGCGGGAGGGGGGACAATGAGCAGTTCTTC CASSHLTSGRGDNEQFF
TRBJ2-7 . TRBD2 TRBV29-1 TGCAGCGTTGATACCGCGGGAGGTGGCTACGAGCAGTACTTC CSVDTAGGGYEQYF
TRBJ2-7 few TRBD2 TRBV11-3 TGTGCCAGCAGCTTAACTAGCGCCTCCGAGCAGTACTTC CASSLTSASEQYF
TRBJ2-5 . TRBD2 TRBV11-2 TGTGCCAGCAGCTTAGCTCCTAGCGGGGGCGAGACCCAGTACTTC CASSLAPSGGETQYF
TRBJ2-2 . . TRBV14 TGTGCCAGCAGCTTCGACTTGCGGGACACCGGGAAGCTGTTTTTT CASSFDLRDTGKLFF
TRBJ1-2 . . TRBV20-1 TGCAGTGCTAGAGTTCTTATAACCGGAGGCTACACCTTC CSARVLITGGYTF
TRBJ2-1 . . TRBV12-3/TRBV12-4 TGTGCCAGCAGTTTTTTGGGACCTGCGTTCTTC CASSFLGPAFF
TRBJ2-2 . . TRBV20-1 TGCAGTGCTAGTCGACTGCAGAACACCGGGGAGCTGTTTTTT CSASRLQNTGELFF
TRBJ2-2 . TRBD2 TRBV20-1 TGCAGTGCACCGGGGGGTAACACCGGGGAGCTGTTTTTT CSAPGGNTGELFF
TRBJ1-2 . TRBD1 TRBV5-1 TGCGCCAGCAGCTGGAAGGACAGGGAAGGCAACACCTTC CASSWKDREGNTF
TRBJ2-1 . . TRBV15 TGTGCCACCAGCAGAGCCTACCCCAGTGCCGATGAGCAGTTCTTC CATSRAYPSADEQFF
TRBJ2-1 . . TRBV7-2 TGTGCCAGCACCCTGACTGGCGGAGGGACATACAATGAGCAGTTCTTC CASTLTGGGTYNEQFF
TRBJ1-1 . . TRBV11-2 TGTGCCAGCCGGGGGCACACTGAAGCTTTCTTT CASRGHTEAFF
TRBJ2-5 . TRBD1 TRBV4-1 TGCGCCAGCAGCCACGTCGGACAGGGACAAGAGACCCAGTACTTC CASSHVGQGQETQYF
TRBJ1-1 . . TRBV20-1 TGCAGTGCCCCTTGGGGATCGGGGCAGATGAACACTGAAGCTTTCTTT CSAPWGSGQMNTEAFF
TRBJ2-5 . . TRBV6-5 TGTGCCAGCAGTTACCGGCAAGAGACCCAGTACTTC CASSYRQETQYF
TRBJ2-1 . . TRBV20-1 TGCAGTGGGTCTTGGGGGAGCTCCTACAATGAGCAGTTCTTC CSGSWGSSYNEQFF
TRBJ2-3 once TRBD2 TRBV7-6 TGTGCCAGCAGTCTGACGACTAGCGGCACAGATACGCAGTATTTT CASSLTTSGTDTQYF
TRBJ2-6 . . TRBV25-1 TGTGCCAGCAGCGCCGGAAGGACAAGCTCTGGGGCCAACGTCCTGACTTTC CASSAGRTSSGANVLTF
TRBJ2-2 . . TRBV11-2 TGTGCCAGCAGCGACCAGGGCTACAACACCGGGGAGCTGTTTTTT CASSDQGYNTGELFF
TRBJ2-7 . TRBD1 TRBV15 TGTGCCACCAGCAGAACAGGGGGCGGCGGCTACGAGCAGTACTTC CATSRTGGGGYEQYF
TRBJ2-1 . . TRBV11-2 TGTGCCAGCAGCTTATCAGGCGGATTGGTCTACAATGAGCAGTTCTTC CASSLSGGLVYNEQFF
TRBJ2-7 . TRBD2 TRBV12-3/TRBV12-4 TGTGCCAGCAGTTCTAGCGGGAGGGCCGGGGAGCAGTACTTC CASSSSGRAGEQYF
TRBJ2-1 . TRBD2 TRBV20-1 TGCAGTGCTAGAGCCACACCGGGACTAGCGGGAGGAGGGGCCTACAATGAGCAGTTCTTC CSARATPGLAGGGAYNEQFF
TRBJ2-7 . TRBD1 TRBV27 TGTGCCAGCGGAATGACAGGGGGCGAGCAGTACTTC CASGMTGGEQYF
TRBJ1-2 . . TRBV29-1 TGCAGCGTTATGACAGCGAGTAACTATGGCTACACCTTC CSVMTASNYGYTF
TRBJ2-3 . . TRBV24-1 TGTGCCACCAGTGACGCCGGGACACCCTCCAAAAGTTTT CATSDAGTPSKSF
TRBJ2-5 . TRBD1 TRBV2 TGTGCCAGCAGGCTTCAACAGGGGTGGATGGAGACCCAGTACTTC CASRLQQGWMETQYF
TRBJ2-3 . TRBD1 TRBV15 TGTGCCACCAGCAGATCGACAGGGGTTACGCAGTATTTT CATSRSTGVTQYF
TRBJ2-6 . . TRBV6-5 TGTGCCAGCAGCCGGGCCGTCTCTGGGGCCAACGTCCTGACTTTC CASSRAVSGANVLTF